This TCR beta chain was captured in a study of metastatic and nonmetastatic thyroid tumors. Across the study: For malignant and benign thyroid patients, tumor or nodule tissue and blood were the sources whose repertoires were compared.

Study conclusions and caveats: The reported finding was significantly higher TCR beta diversity in malignant thyroid tumors relative to benign nodules, in blood and tumor.

Thyroid surgery was performed in patients who had received no treatment beforehand. CDR1 is MDHEN, CDR2 SYDVKM, per germline. V was cut by 6 bases and J by 5 bases, with 13 bases left in between. The CDR3 is made up of 14 amino acids. This clone has ten or more counts. The antigen is unknown. A much larger clone differs from this one at a single base, so this may be a read error. With MiXCR, TCRdb reprocessed the PCR reads. The table includes 35,000 to 55,000 clones, about 25% detected once. The chain recombines TRBV28 with TRBJ1-4, with a weak D call TRBD1 (5 bases). This clonotype was sampled from a male donor with papillary thyroid cancer or a benign thyroid nodule (not recorded which). Some clones in this sample may be carry-over from other donors' samples. Sequenced: blood. This chain's CDR3 is CASRGDGVNEKLFF. The CDR3 bases are TGTGCCAGCAGGGGGGACGGGGTAAATGAAAAACTGTTTTTT.